Presented here are 22 T cell receptor beta chains from one specimen sequenced in a study of cytomegalovirus exposure and HLA in healthy donors. Amplification used 60 Vbeta primers and 13 Jbeta primers. Libraries were prepared by immunoSEQ multiplex PCR; TCRdb keeps only in-frame clonotypes and omits some of them. The table has approximately 160,000 clones, about 75% seen once. The specimen sequenced was PBMCs. The receptor source for this set is a male donor in good health and CMV-seronegative.

The chain has TRBV4-1 and TRBJ2-3, with D possibly being TRBD2 (5 bases). The V end was cut by 1 base, the J end by 3 bases, with 11 bases between. This CDR3 spans 15 amino acids. Germline V gives CDR1 MGHRA, CDR2 YSYEKL. This CDR3 reads CASSQAGGRTDTQYF. Here the CDR3 DNA reads TGCGCCAGCAGCCAAGCCGGAGGTAGAACAGATACGCAGTATTTT.

The chain is built from TRBV11-2 and TRBJ2-1, with 7 bases lining up with TRBD2. The CDR3 has 14 residues. The germline V gene has CDR1 SGHAT and CDR2 FQNNGV. After removal of 1 base from V and 9 bases from J, the junction contained 6 bases not matched to a gene. The CDR3 here is CASSLGREYVEQFF. The CDR3 DNA is TGTGCCAGCAGCTTAGGGCGGGAGTATGTTGAGCAGTTCTTC.

The genes are TRBV6-1 and TRBJ1-4, with 8 nucleotides matching TRBD1. The CDR3 extends over 13 amino acids. CDR1 is MNHNS and CDR2 is SASEGT in the germline V gene. Trimming cost V 6 bases and J 7 bases; bases outside gene matches: 4. In nucleotides, the CDR3 is TGTGCCAGCAGGGACAGGGATCGTGAAAAACTGTTTTTT. As protein: CASRDRDREKLFF.

This chain joins TRBV19 and TRBJ1-2; the D gene is possibly TRBD1 (6 bases). CDR1 is LNHDA and CDR2 is SQIVND in the germline V gene (reference sequence). The CDR3 runs to 12 residues. Trimming cost V 3 bases and J 8 bases, with 10 bases left between them. CDR3 coding DNA: TGTGCCAGTAGTATGGGGGCAGTAGGCTACACCTTC. This gives the protein CASSMGAVGYTF.

V is TRBV19 and J is TRBJ2-1; 10 bases map to TRBD2. V lost 1 base, J lost 7 bases, and 4 bases stayed unmatched. The CDR3 spans 15 residues. CDR1 LNHDA and CDR2 SQIVND come from the germline V gene (reference sequence). The CDR3 protein is CASSIGLAGGNEQFF. Here the CDR3 DNA reads TGTGCCAGTAGTATAGGACTAGCGGGTGGAAATGAGCAGTTCTTC.

The rearrangement uses TRBV21-1 and TRBJ1-1; TRBD1, the D gene given by the table, was not confirmed from the DNA. TRBV21-1 is a recognized pseudogene. This CDR3 spans 14 amino acids. In DNA, the CDR3 is TGTGCCAGCAGCAGGGGCAGGGGGGATACTGAAGCTTTCTTT. Translation: CASSRGRGDTEAFF.

V is TRBV19 and J is TRBJ1-5, with D maybe TRBD1 (6 bases). Per germline, CDR1 LNHDA and CDR2 SQIVND (reference sequence). The CDR3 is made up of 17 amino acids. Trimming cost V 4 bases and J 4 bases, with 20 bases left between them. The CDR3 is CASSRGLAKAINQPQHF. The CDR3 DNA follows: TGTGCCAGTAGTAGGGGGCTTGCCAAGGCGATAAATCAGCCCCAGCATTTT.

This chain links TRBV4-1 with TRBJ2-3, with D perhaps matching TRBD2 (5 bases). The CDR3 runs 13 residues. The ends were cut back, 4 bases at V and 5 bases at J, with 10 bases in the middle. Germline CDR1 is MGHRA and CDR2 is YSYEKL. CDR3 loop: CASSLNRGDTQYF. The CDR3 nucleotides read TGCGCCAGCAGCCTCAATCGGGGAGATACGCAGTATTTT.

V and J are TRBV19 and TRBJ1-2; 7 nucleotides match TRBD1. V shed 8 bases, J shed 4 bases, and the junction held 13 bases outside the gene matches. Germline V gene lookup returns CDR1 LNHDA and CDR2 SQIVND (reference sequence). The CDR3 contains 15 residues. The CDR3 sequence is CASGDSSWPTYGYTF. The CDR3 nucleotides read TGTGCCAGTGGGGACAGCTCCTGGCCTACCTATGGCTACACCTTC.

The chain joins TRBV7-3 to TRBJ1-3; D is unclear. CDR1 and CDR2 (germline): SGHTA, FQGTGA. The germline V and J ends were trimmed by 3 bases and 0 bases, with 15 bases remaining between them. There are 17 residues in the CDR3. The CDR3, as DNA: TGTGCCAGCAGCTTGCTTTCCCTAGGGAGCTCTGGAAACACCATATATTTT. This codes for CASSLLSLGSSGNTIYF.

The chain links TRBV4-1 to TRBJ1-1, with 7 bases that match TRBD1. The CDR3 is made up of 15 amino acids. Germline V gives CDR1 MGHRA, CDR2 YSYEKL. The ends lost 3 bases at V and 4 bases at J; junction bases unmatched: 8. CDR3 protein: CASSQDPQGTTEAFF. CDR3 coding DNA: TGCGCCAGCAGCCAGGATCCACAGGGGACCACTGAAGCTTTCTTT.

The chain joins TRBV5-1 to TRBJ2-1, with TRBD2 matching 8 bases. Per germline, CDR1 SGHRS and CDR2 YFSETQ. CDR3 length: 14 residues. After removal of 4 bases from V and 5 bases from J, the junction contained 5 bases not matched to a gene. Here the CDR3 DNA reads TGCGCCAGCAGCGGGGATAGCGGGAACAATGAGCAGTTCTTC. Protein: CASSGDSGNNEQFF.

The rearrangement uses TRBV5-6 and TRBJ1-1; TRBD1 matches at 11 bases. CDR1 SGHDT and CDR2 YYEEEE come from the germline V gene. This CDR3 spans 15 amino acids. V shed 5 bases, J shed 5 bases, and the junction held 8 bases outside the gene matches. The CDR3 sequence is CASRLSGQGDTEAFF. The CDR3, as DNA: TGTGCCAGCAGACTCTCGGGACAGGGGGATACTGAAGCTTTCTTT. Drawing the rest from reference TRBV5-6 and TRBJ1-1, the complete variable domain is DAGVTQSPTHLIKTRGQQVTLRCSPKSGHDTVSWYQQALGQGPQFIFQYYEEEERQRGNFPDRFSGHQFPNYSSELNVNALLLGDSALYLCASRLSGQGDTEAFFGQGTRLTVV.

The genes are TRBV7-9 and TRBJ2-1, with 13 bases identical to TRBD2. Germline V CDR1 and CDR2: SEHNR, FQNEAQ (reference sequence). Trimming cost V 6 bases and J 10 bases; bases outside gene matches: 9. The CDR3 contains 15 residues. The CDR3: CASRVGTSGRGEQFF. The CDR3 region has the DNA TGTGCCAGCAGGGTCGGTACTAGCGGGAGGGGAGAGCAGTTCTTC.

V is TRBV10-3 and J is TRBJ1-2, with 12 bases matching TRBD1. CDR3 length: 14 residues. CDR1 ENHRY and CDR2 SYGVKD come from the germline V gene. J lost 5 bases, V lost 6 bases, and 4 bases had no gene match. CDR3 residues: CAIRPGQGAYGYTF. The CDR3 DNA reads as TGTGCCATCAGGCCGGGACAGGGGGCTTATGGCTACACCTTC.

V and J are TRBV2 and TRBJ1-6; 8 nucleotides agree with TRBD1. The CDR3 sequence is 14 residues long. From germline, CDR1 is SNHLY and CDR2 FYNNEI. Germline trimming cut 6 bases from V and 8 bases from J; bases unmatched to any gene: 6. The CDR3 DNA reads TGTGCCAGCAGACCGGACAGGGTTGATTCACCCCTCCACTTT. Amino acid sequence: CASRPDRVDSPLHF. Full variable domain (outside the CDR3, taken from reference TRBV2 and TRBJ1-6): EPEVTQTPSHQVTQMGQEVILRCVPISNHLYFYWYRQILGQKVEFLVSFYNNEISEKSEIFDDQFSVERPDGSNFTLKIRSTKLEDSAMYFCASRPDRVDSPLHFGNGTRLTVT.

The chain employs TRBV19 and TRBJ2-7; 8 bases match TRBD2. Unmatched junction bases numbered 4, after V lost 1 base and J lost 2 bases. Germline assignment: CDR1 LNHDA and CDR2 SQIVND (reference sequence). The CDR3 is 15 residues long. The CDR3 loop is CASSIGSGAPYEQYF. CDR3 sequence (DNA): TGTGCCAGTAGTATAGGTAGCGGGGCCCCCTACGAGCAGTACTTC.

The V and J genes are TRBV5-1 and TRBJ2-7, with TRBD2 matching over 7 bases. The J segment lost 7 bases and the V segment lost 1 base, leaving 5 bases of the junction unmatched. This CDR3 comprises 13 residues. Germline V lookup: CDR1 SGHRS, CDR2 YFSETQ. Here the CDR3 reads CASSLRREGEQYF. In DNA, the CDR3 is TGCGCCAGCAGCTTGAGGAGGGAGGGAGAGCAGTACTTC.

This sequence joins TRBV6-5 and TRBJ2-2; 9 nucleotides align to TRBD2. The V segment lost 8 bases and the J segment 2 bases; nucleotides outside the gene matches: 3. The CDR3 runs to 14 residues. Germline V gene sequence: CDR1 MNHEY, CDR2 SVGAGI. The CDR3 reads CASQRGVNTGELFF. In DNA, the CDR3 is TGTGCCAGCCAGCGGGGGGTCAACACCGGGGAGCTGTTTTTT.

This clone occurred once. V is TRBV7-6 and J is TRBJ2-1; no definite D call. Trimming removed 5 bases from V and 0 bases from J, with 20 bases in between. The CDR3 spans 18 residues. Germline assignment: CDR1 SGHVS and CDR2 FNYEAQ. The CDR3 reads CASSRSPLTSSSYNEQFF. As DNA, the CDR3 is TGTGCCAGCAGCCGATCCCCCCTCACGTCGAGCTCCTACAATGAGCAGTTCTTC.

V and J are TRBV7-2 and TRBJ1-2; 9 positions agree with TRBD1. Germline lookup yields CDR1 SGHTA and CDR2 FQGNSA. The CDR3 sequence is 14 residues long. Trimming removed 3 bases from V and 6 bases from J; junction bases left unmatched: 5. The DNA for the CDR3 is TGTGCCAGCAGCTTTACAGGGGGCGCCAATGGCTACACCTTC. Translated: CASSFTGGANGYTF.

The chain uses TRBV23-1 and TRBJ2-3; TRBD2 is a possible D gene (5 bases). TRBV23-1 is annotated as an ORF whose role is uncertain. The CDR3 is 18 amino acids. Trimming shortened V by 2 bases and J by 1 base, and 19 bases separated the two germline ends. CDR3 sequence (DNA): TGCGCCAGCAGTCAAAGCGTCCTTGATTGGCGGGGCACAGATACGCAGTATTTT. It specifies CASSQSVLDWRGTDTQYF.